The rows below give T cell receptor beta chains drawn from one sample of a study of CD8+ T cells in alopecia areata. Measured with immunoSEQ multiplex PCR; TCRdb has only the in-frame clones, and not every one. Of some 120,000 clones in the sample, roughly three fifths were seen once. The starting material was CD8+ T cells sorted from blood, obtained at week 24, from a patient treated with tofacitinib. All receptors derive from a human donor with alopecia areata. CDR3s include the opening cysteine and the closing phenylalanine or tryptophan. Each record gives: J gene, D gene, V gene, clone size, CDR3 DNA, CDR3 protein. The D gene is left open where the match is weak. Size is omitted from some rows. Given values are once, few, many or a class for expanded clones.

TRBJ2-7 NA TRBV11-2 NA TGTGCCAGCAGCTTAGAGGGGGTCGAGCAGTACTTC CASSLEGVEQYF
TRBJ2-1 NA TRBV4-1 NA TGCGCCAGCAGCCAAGATAGAGGGGATGAGCAGTTCTTC CASSQDRGDEQFF
TRBJ1-2 NA TRBV7-9 NA TGTGCCAGCAGCTTAGGATGGAACTCAACTTATGGCTACACCTTC CASSLGWNSTYGYTF
TRBJ1-1 NA TRBV5-1 NA TGCGCCAGCAGCTTCTACCTGGGAAACACTGAAGCTTTCTTT CASSFYLGNTEAFF
TRBJ1-1 NA TRBV7-8 NA TGTGCCAGCAGCTTCCCGGGAAATTACATGAACACTGAAGCTTTCTTT CASSFPGNYMNTEAFF
TRBJ2-1 NA TRBV6-5 NA TGTGCCAGCAGTACCCGATCGGCAGGGTTGCATGAGCAGTTCTTC CASSTRSAGLHEQFF
TRBJ2-7 NA TRBV6-4 few TGTGCCAGCAGTGATCTGTCTACAGTCAATTGGCACGAGCAGTACTTC CASSDLSTVNWHEQYF
TRBJ2-1 TRBD2 TRBV30 NA TGTGCCTGGAGTAGCGGGAACTACAATGAGCAGTTCTTC CAWSSGNYNEQFF
TRBJ2-2 NA TRBV7-9 few TGTGCCGTAACCCCGACCGGGGAGCTGTTTTTT CAVTPTGELFF
TRBJ1-1 NA TRBV6-6 NA TGTGCCAGCAGCTCTCTCGTCGCAGCCCCTGAAGCTTTCTTT CASSSLVAAPEAFF
TRBJ1-6 NA TRBV4-1 NA TGCGCCAGCAGCCAATGGGCGGGGGCAGGCTCACCCCTCCACTTT CASSQWAGAGSPLHF
TRBJ2-7 NA TRBV7-9 NA TGTGCCAGCAGCTCAACAGGGACCAACGAGCAGTACTTC CASSSTGTNEQYF
TRBJ2-7 TRBD1 TRBV29-1 NA TGCAGCGTTGAAGTTGGGACAGGGCATGGTTACGAGCAGTACTTC CSVEVGTGHGYEQYF
TRBJ2-1 NA TRBV7-6 medium-sized TGTGCCAGCAGCTTATTGGGAGAAGGTTTCTACAATGAGCAGTTCTTC CASSLLGEGFYNEQFF
TRBJ1-2 NA TRBV29-1 NA TGCAGCGTTCTAAATCCCCCGGACGGCAGTAACTATGGCTACACCTTC CSVLNPPDGSNYGYTF
TRBJ2-1 NA TRBV5-6 NA TGTGCCAGCAGCTTCACTACGGGACATCCGTACAATGAGCAGTTCTTC CASSFTTGHPYNEQFF
TRBJ2-7 TRBD2 TRBV7-9 NA TGTGCCAGCAGCTCATTTAGCGGGGGGGCCGTCGAGCAGTACTTC CASSSFSGGAVEQYF
TRBJ2-7 NA TRBV7-9 few TGTGCCAGCAGCTTAGGTCTGGGGGTGCAGGCCTACGAGCAGTACTTC CASSLGLGVQAYEQYF
TRBJ2-7 NA TRBV27 NA TGTGCCAGCAGTTTAGGGCGGACCTACGAGCAGTACTTC CASSLGRTYEQYF
TRBJ2-3 NA TRBV2 NA TGTGCCAGCAGTGAAGGAGGATTTAGACTAACTAGCACAGATACGCAGTATTTT CASSEGGFRLTSTDTQYF
TRBJ2-1 NA TRBV27 NA TGTGCCAGCAGTATCCGAGGGGCCCCTTACAATGAGCAGTTCTTC CASSIRGAPYNEQFF
TRBJ2-5 TRBD1 TRBV11-1 many TGTGCCAGCAGCTTAGCCCTTGACAGGGTTATGGAGACCCAGTACTTC CASSLALDRVMETQYF
TRBJ1-1 NA TRBV5-6 NA TGTGCCAGCAGCTCGAGGAAAACTGAAGCTTTCTTT CASSSRKTEAFF
TRBJ2-7 NA TRBV11-2 NA TGTGCCAGCAGCTGGCCACAGGACGAGCAGTACTTC CASSWPQDEQYF
TRBJ2-2 NA TRBV6-5 NA TGTGCCAGCGGCCAGGGGAGCGGGGAGCTGTTTTTT CASGQGSGELFF
TRBJ2-7 TRBD2 TRBV6-5 few TGTGCCAGCAGTTCCTTTGGGGGGGCCTACGAGCAGTACTTC CASSSFGGAYEQYF
TRBJ2-1 TRBD2 TRBV9 NA TGTGCCAGCAGCGAAAGACTAGCGGGGGTTCTCAATGAGCAGTTCTTC CASSERLAGVLNEQFF
TRBJ1-1 NA TRBV7-9 NA TGTGCCAGCAGCTCATCAGACGGAACCACTGAAGCTTTCTTT CASSSSDGTTEAFF
TRBJ2-7 NA TRBV6-5 few TGTGCCTCGGGCCATGGGTTCGGAGGCGAGCAGTACTTC CASGHGFGGEQYF
TRBJ2-3 NA TRBV4-2 few TGTGCCAGCAGCCAAGAAGGAAGTTACGATACGCAGTATTTT CASSQEGSYDTQYF
TRBJ2-2 TRBD2 TRBV7-9 NA TGTGCCAGCAGCCCGGGGGGGCAGCCTGAACCCACCGGGGAGCTGTTTTTT CASSPGGQPEPTGELFF
TRBJ2-7 NA TRBV5-1 NA TGCGCCAGCAGCTTGTTCCCCGACGAGCAGTACTTC CASSLFPDEQYF
TRBJ2-5 NA TRBV2 NA TGTGCCAGCAGTGGGACTTTCCCCCGGGAGACCCAGTACTTC CASSGTFPRETQYF
TRBJ2-5 NA TRBV9 NA TGTGCCAGCAGCGTAGACAAAGGAGGGGGCGCGGAGACCCAGTACTTC CASSVDKGGGAETQYF
TRBJ1-5 TRBD1 TRBV7-9 NA TGTGCCAGCAGCCCCCAGGGGGCGAAGGGTCAGCCCCAGCATTTT CASSPQGAKGQPQHF
TRBJ1-2 TRBD1 TRBV7-9 NA TGTGCCAGCAGCTTAGGGACAGGGATTAACTATGGCTACACCTTC CASSLGTGINYGYTF
TRBJ2-1 NA TRBV5-6 NA TGTGCCAGCAGCTTCGGATACAATGAGCAGTTCTTC CASSFGYNEQFF
TRBJ2-1 NA TRBV13 NA TGTGCCAGCAGCTTAGGGGACAACAATGAGCAGTTCTTC CASSLGDNNEQFF
TRBJ2-7 NA TRBV4-1 NA TGCGCCAGCAGCCAAGATTATGAGGCGGGGCTGAACTACGAGCAGTACTTC CASSQDYEAGLNYEQYF
TRBJ2-7 TRBD1 TRBV12-5 NA TGTGCTAGTGGTCCGACAGGGGCCTCCTACGAGCAGTACTTC CASGPTGASYEQYF
TRBJ1-5 NA TRBV28 NA TGTGCCAGCAGTCCCCCTGATCAGCCCCAGCATTTT CASSPPDQPQHF
TRBJ1-2 NA TRBV5-4 few TGTGCCAGCAGCTTGTCGCCAAAAGTCCAGGATGGCTACACCTTC CASSLSPKVQDGYTF
TRBJ2-5 TRBD2 TRBV6-5 NA TGTGCCAGCAGTTACGCACCGGGACTAGCAAAAGAGACCCAGTACTTC CASSYAPGLAKETQYF
TRBJ1-1 NA TRBV25-1 NA TGTGCCAGCATTCCGGGAACAGGCTTCACTGAAGCTTTCTTT CASIPGTGFTEAFF
TRBJ2-7 TRBD1 TRBV10-3 NA TGTGCCATCAGTGAGGCCAGGGGGAACGATGAGCAGTACTTC CAISEARGNDEQYF